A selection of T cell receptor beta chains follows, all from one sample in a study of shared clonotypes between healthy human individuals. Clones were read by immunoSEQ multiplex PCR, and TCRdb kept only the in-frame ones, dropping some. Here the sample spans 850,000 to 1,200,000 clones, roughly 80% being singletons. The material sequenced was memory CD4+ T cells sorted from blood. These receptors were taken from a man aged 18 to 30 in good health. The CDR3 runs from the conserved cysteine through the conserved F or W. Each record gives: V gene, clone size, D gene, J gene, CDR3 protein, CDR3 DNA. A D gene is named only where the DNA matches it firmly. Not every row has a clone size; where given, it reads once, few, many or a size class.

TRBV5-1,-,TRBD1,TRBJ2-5,CASSPTGQGARETQYF,TGCGCCAGCAGCCCAACGGGACAGGGGGCGCGAGAGACCCAGTACTTC
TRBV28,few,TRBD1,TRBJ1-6,CASSGHSGGNSPLHF,TGTGCCAGCAGTGGCCACTCAGGGGGTAATTCACCCCTCCACTTT
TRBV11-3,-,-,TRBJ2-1,CASSLSGLTHEQFF,TGTGCCAGCAGCTTATCGGGACTTACCCATGAGCAGTTCTTC
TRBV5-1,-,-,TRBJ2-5,CASSLGTVHGETQYF,TGCGCCAGCAGCTTGGGGACAGTCCACGGGGAGACCCAGTACTTC
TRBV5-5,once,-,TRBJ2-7,CASSLIGGEQYF,TGTGCCAGCAGCTTGATCGGTGGCGAGCAGTACTTC
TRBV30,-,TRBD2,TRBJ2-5,CAWSRTSGAQETQYF,TGTGCCTGGAGTAGGACTAGCGGGGCCCAAGAGACCCAGTACTTC
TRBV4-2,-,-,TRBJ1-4,CASSQAKGSEKLFF,TGTGCCAGCAGCCAAGCAAAGGGGTCTGAAAAACTGTTTTTT
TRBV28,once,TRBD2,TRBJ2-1,CASSPLAGKYNEQFF,TGTGCCAGCAGCCCTCTAGCGGGGAAATACAATGAGCAGTTCTTC
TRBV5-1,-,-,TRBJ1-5,CASRPDSDNQPQHF,TGCGCCAGCAGGCCGGACAGCGATAATCAGCCCCAGCATTTT
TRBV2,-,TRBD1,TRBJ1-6,CARNRGGNNSPLHF,TGTGCCAGGAACAGGGGGGGCAATAATTCACCCCTCCACTTT
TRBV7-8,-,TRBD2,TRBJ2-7,CASSPGGGRRYEQYF,TGTGCCAGCAGCCCGGGGGGCGGGAGGCGGTACGAGCAGTACTTC
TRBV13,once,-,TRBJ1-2,CASSLDLIGGRNYGYTF,TGTGCCAGCAGCTTAGATCTCATTGGGGGCCGGAACTATGGCTACACCTTC
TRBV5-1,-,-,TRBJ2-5,CASSLQETQYF,TGCGCCAGCAGCTTACAGGAGACCCAGTACTTC
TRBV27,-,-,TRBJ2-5,CASSLNGRTLWTQYF,TGTGCCAGCAGTTTAAATGGTAGGACGCTGTGGACCCAGTACTTC
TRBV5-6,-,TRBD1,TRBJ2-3,CASSFGQGLDTQYF,TGTGCCAGCAGCTTCGGACAGGGTTTGGATACGCAGTATTTT
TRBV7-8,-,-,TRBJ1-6,CASSLDPGNSPLHF,TGTGCCAGCAGCTTAGACCCGGGGAATTCACCCCTCCACTTT
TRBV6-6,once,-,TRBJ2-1,CASSWGVNEQFF,TGTGCCAGCAGTTGGGGTGTTAATGAGCAGTTCTTC
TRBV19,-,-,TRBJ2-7,CASSAGGYEQYF,TGTGCCAGTAGTGCGGGCGGCTACGAGCAGTACTTC
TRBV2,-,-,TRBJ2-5,CASSDPWPGLETQYF,TGTGCCAGCAGTGATCCCTGGCCAGGGCTGGAGACCCAGTACTTC
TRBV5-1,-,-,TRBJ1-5,CASSLGSDNQPQHF,TGCGCCAGCAGCTTGGGATCGGACAATCAGCCCCAGCATTTT
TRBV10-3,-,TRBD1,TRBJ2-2,CAIRADRGSGELFF,TGTGCCATCAGAGCGGACAGGGGGTCCGGGGAGCTGTTTTTT
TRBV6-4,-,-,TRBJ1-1,CASSDMAREAFF,TGTGCCAGCAGTGACATGGCCAGGGAAGCTTTCTTT
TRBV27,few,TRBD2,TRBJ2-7,CASSKPSGPRSSYEQYF,TGTGCCAGCAGTAAACCTAGCGGGCCAAGGAGCTCCTACGAGCAGTACTTC
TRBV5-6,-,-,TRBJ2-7,CASSSLHRDYEQYF,TGTGCCAGCAGCAGCCTGCACAGAGACTACGAGCAGTACTTC
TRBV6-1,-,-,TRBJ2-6,CASSEAGANVLTF,TGTGCCAGCAGTGAAGCCGGGGCCAACGTCCTGACTTTC
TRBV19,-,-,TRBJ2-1,CASSPTRGGSYNEQFF,TGTGCCAGTAGTCCAACCAGGGGGGGATCCTACAATGAGCAGTTCTTC
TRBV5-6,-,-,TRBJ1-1,CASSLGQFKNTEAFF,TGTGCCAGCAGCTTGGGACAGTTCAAGAACACTGAAGCTTTCTTT
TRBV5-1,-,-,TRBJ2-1,CASSLASIYEQFF,TGCGCCAGCAGCTTGGCTAGTATCTATGAGCAGTTCTTC
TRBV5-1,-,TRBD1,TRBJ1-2,CASSLAGTGNGYTF,TGCGCCAGCAGCTTGGCCGGGACAGGGAATGGCTACACCTTC
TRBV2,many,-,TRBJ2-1,CASATDNEQFF,TGTGCCAGCGCCACGGACAATGAGCAGTTCTTC
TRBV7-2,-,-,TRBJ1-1,CASSPAGQRGTEAFF,TGTGCCAGCAGCCCGGCGGGCCAACGGGGCACTGAAGCTTTCTTT
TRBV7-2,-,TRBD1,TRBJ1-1,CASRFDRESSGAFF,TGTGCCAGCAGGTTCGACAGGGAGAGTAGCGGAGCTTTCTTT
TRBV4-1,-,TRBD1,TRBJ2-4,CASSQGTGPGWYF,TGCGCCAGCAGCCAGGGGACAGGGCCAGGTTGGTACTTC
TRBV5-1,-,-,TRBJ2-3,CASSLDRSDTDTQYF,TGCGCCAGCAGCTTGGACAGGTCCGACACAGATACGCAGTATTTT
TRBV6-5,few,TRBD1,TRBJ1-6,CASRGQGLSSPLHF,TGTGCCAGCAGGGGACAGGGGCTTTCTTCACCCCTCCACTTT
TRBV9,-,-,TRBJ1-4,CASSPNHGGEKLFF,TGTGCCAGCAGCCCAAACCACGGGGGTGAAAAACTGTTTTTT
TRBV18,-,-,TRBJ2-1,CASSPRPQSDSSRQFF,TGTGCCAGCTCACCAAGACCTCAATCCGACAGTTCAAGGCAGTTCTTC
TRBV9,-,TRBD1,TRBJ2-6,CASSRGTGKTGANVLTF,TGTGCCAGCAGCCGAGGGACAGGGAAGACTGGGGCCAACGTCCTGACTTTC
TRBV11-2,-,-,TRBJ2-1,CASSLGLERNNEQFF,TGTGCCAGCAGCTTAGGCCTCGAACGGAACAATGAGCAGTTCTTC
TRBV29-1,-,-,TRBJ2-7,CSSVGQLDEQYF,TGCAGCTCAGTTGGGCAGCTCGACGAGCAGTACTTC
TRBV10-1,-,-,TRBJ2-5,CASSEGGKETQYF,TGCGCCAGCAGTGAGGGCGGGAAAGAGACCCAGTACTTC
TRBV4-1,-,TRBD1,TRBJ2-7,CASSRRDRGDEQYF,TGCGCCAGCAGCCGCCGGGACAGGGGGGACGAGCAGTACTTC
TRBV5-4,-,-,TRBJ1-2,CASSQQGGSNYGYTF,TGTGCCAGCAGCCAACAGGGTGGGTCTAACTATGGCTACACCTTC
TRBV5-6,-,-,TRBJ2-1,CASREDQLTYNEQFF,TGTGCCAGCAGAGAAGACCAGCTGACCTACAATGAGCAGTTCTTC
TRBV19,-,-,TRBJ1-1,CASRGSWWTEAFF,TGTGCCAGCAGGGGATCATGGTGGACTGAAGCTTTCTTT
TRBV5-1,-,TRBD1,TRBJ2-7,CASSGGMGQPPYEQYF,TGCGCCAGCAGTGGAGGAATGGGACAGCCGCCTTACGAGCAGTACTTC
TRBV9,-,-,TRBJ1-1,CASSVGYSAGGTEAFF,TGTGCCAGCAGCGTAGGGTATTCGGCGGGCGGCACTGAAGCTTTCTTT
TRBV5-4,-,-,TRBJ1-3,CASSLLGRRPGNTIYF,TGTGCCAGCAGCCTTCTGGGACGCAGGCCCGGAAACACCATATATTTT
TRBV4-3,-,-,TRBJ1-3,CASSQDLNSGNTIYF,TGCGCCAGCAGCCAAGATCTTAACTCTGGAAACACCATATATTTT
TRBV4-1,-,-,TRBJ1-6,CASSQEASIRRNSPLHF,TGCGCCAGCAGCCAAGAAGCTTCTATTCGTCGTAATTCACCCCTCCACTTT
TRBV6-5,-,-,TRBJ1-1,CASSYSSRTFF,TGTGCCAGCAGTTACTCTAGTAGAACTTTCTTT
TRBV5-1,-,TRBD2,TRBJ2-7,CASSLTGGSSYEQYF,TGCGCCAGCAGCTTGACGGGGGGGAGCTCCTACGAGCAGTACTTC
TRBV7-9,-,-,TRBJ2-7,CASSLDVGSYEQYF,TGTGCCAGCAGCTTAGATGTGGGGTCCTACGAGCAGTACTTC
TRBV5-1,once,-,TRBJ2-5,CASSLGTQETQYF,TGCGCCAGCAGCTTAGGGACACAAGAGACCCAGTACTTC
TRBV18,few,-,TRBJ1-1,CASSRAGRQVATEAFF,TGTGCCAGCTCACGCGCCGGCAGGCAGGTCGCCACTGAAGCTTTCTTT